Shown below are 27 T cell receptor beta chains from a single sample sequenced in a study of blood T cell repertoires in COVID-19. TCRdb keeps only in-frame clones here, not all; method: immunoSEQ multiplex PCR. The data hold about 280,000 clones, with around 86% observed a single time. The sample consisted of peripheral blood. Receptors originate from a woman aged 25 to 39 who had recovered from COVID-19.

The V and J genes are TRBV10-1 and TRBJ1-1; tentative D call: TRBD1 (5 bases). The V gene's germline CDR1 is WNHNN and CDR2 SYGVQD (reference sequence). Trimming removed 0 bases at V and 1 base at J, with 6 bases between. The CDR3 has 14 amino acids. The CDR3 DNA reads TGCGCCAGCAGTGAGTCGGGGGGGAACACTGAAGCTTTCTTT. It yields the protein CASSESGGNTEAFF.

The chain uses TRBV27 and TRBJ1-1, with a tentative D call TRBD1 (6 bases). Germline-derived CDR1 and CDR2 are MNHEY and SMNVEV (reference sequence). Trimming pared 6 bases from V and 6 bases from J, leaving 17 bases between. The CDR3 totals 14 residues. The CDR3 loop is CASRLNRDGAEAFF. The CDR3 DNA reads TGTGCCAGCAGACTTAACAGGGATGGAGCTGAAGCTTTCTTT.

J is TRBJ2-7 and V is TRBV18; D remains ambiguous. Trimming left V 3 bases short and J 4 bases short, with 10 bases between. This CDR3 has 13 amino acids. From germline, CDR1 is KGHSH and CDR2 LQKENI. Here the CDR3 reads CASSPGKKYEQYF. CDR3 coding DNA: TGTGCCAGCTCACCGGGCAAAAAATACGAGCAGTACTTC.

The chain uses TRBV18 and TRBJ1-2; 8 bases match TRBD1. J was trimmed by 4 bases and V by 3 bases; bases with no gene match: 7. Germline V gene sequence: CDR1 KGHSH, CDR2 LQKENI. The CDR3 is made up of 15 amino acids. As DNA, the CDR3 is TGTGCCAGCTCACCCGGACAGGGTTCCTCCTATGGCTACACCTTC. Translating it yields CASSPGQGSSYGYTF. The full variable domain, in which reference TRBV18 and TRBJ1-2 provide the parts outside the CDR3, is NAGVMQNPRHLVRRRGQEARLRCSPMKGHSHVYWYRQLPEEGLKFMVYLQKENIIDESGMPKERFSAEFPKEGPSILRIQQVVRGDSAAYFCASSPGQGSSYGYTFGSGTRLTVV.

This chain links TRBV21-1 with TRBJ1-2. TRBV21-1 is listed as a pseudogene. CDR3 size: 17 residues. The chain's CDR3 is CASSKGVLRLSGYGYTF. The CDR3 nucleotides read TGTGCCAGCAGCAAAGGTGTACTGAGACTGTCCGGCTATGGCTACACCTTC.

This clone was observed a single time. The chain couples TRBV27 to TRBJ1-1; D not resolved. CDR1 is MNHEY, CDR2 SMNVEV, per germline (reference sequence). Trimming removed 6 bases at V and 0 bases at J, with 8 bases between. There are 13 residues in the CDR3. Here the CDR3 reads CASSPVLNTEAFF. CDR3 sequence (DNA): TGTGCCAGCAGCCCCGTTCTGAACACTGAAGCTTTCTTT.

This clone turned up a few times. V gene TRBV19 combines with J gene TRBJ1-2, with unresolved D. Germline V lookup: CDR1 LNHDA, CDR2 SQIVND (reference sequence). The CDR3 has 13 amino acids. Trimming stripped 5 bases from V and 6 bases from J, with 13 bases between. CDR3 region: CASSYGTVNGYTF. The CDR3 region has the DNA TGTGCCAGTAGTTACGGAACAGTCAATGGCTACACCTTC.

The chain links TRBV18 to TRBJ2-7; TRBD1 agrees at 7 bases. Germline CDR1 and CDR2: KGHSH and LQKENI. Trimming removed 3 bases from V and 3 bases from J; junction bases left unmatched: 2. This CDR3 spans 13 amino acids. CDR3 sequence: CASSPGQLYEQYF. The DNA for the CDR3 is TGTGCCAGCTCACCGGGACAGCTCTACGAGCAGTACTTC.

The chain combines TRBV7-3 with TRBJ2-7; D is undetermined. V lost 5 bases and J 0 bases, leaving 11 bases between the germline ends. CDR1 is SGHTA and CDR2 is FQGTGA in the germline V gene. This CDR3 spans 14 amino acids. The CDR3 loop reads CASSPHPSSYEQYF. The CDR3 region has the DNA TGTGCCAGCAGCCCCCACCCCAGCTCCTACGAGCAGTACTTC.

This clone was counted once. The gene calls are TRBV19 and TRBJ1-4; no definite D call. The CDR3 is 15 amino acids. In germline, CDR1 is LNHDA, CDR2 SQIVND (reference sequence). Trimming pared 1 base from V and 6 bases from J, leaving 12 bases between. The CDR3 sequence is CASSIATRGDEKLFF. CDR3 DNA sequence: TGTGCCAGTAGTATAGCAACTCGGGGAGATGAAAAACTGTTTTTT.

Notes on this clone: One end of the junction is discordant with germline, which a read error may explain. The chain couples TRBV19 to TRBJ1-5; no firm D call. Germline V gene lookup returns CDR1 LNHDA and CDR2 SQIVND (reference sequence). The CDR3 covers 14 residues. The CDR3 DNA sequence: TGTGCCAGCAGTACGTTTGGCGGGGATCAGCCCCAGCATTTT. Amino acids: CASSTFGGDQPQHF.

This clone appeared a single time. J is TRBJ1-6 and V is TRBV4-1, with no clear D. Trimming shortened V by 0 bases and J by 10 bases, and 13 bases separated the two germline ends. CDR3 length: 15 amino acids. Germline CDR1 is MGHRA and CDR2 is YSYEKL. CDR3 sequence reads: CASSQDEGSESPLHF. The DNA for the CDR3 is TGCGCCAGCAGCCAAGATGAGGGTAGCGAATCACCCCTCCACTTT.

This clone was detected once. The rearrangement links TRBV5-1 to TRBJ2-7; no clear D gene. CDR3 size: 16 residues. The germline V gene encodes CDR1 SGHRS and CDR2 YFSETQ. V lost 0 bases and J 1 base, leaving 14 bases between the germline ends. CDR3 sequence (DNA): TGCGCCAGCAGCTTGGCACTTACTTCCTCATCCTACGAGCAGTACTTC. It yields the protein CASSLALTSSSYEQYF.

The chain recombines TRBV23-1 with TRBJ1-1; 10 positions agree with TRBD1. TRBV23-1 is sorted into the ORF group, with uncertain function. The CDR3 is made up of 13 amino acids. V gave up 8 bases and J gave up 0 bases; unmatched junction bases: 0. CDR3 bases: TGCGCCAGCGGGACAGGGGTGAACACTGAAGCTTTCTTT. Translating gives CASGTGVNTEAFF.

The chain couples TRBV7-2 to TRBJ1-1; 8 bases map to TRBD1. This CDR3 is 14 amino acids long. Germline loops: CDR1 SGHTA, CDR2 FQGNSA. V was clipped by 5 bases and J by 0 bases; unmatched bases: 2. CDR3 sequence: CASSQGAVNTEAFF. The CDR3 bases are TGTGCCAGCAGCCAGGGGGCAGTGAACACTGAAGCTTTCTTT.

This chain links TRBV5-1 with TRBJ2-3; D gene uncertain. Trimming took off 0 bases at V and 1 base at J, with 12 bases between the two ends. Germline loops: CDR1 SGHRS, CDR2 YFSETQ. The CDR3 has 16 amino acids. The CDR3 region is CASSLGVARGTDTQYF. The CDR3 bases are TGCGCCAGCAGCTTGGGGGTAGCCCGTGGCACAGATACGCAGTATTTT.

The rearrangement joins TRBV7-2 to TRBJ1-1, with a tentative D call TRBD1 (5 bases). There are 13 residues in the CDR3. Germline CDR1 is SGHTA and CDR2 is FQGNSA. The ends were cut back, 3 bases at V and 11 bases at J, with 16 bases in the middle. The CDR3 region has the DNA TGTGCCAGCAGCTTCTACGACAGAAATGTCGCTTTCTTT. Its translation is CASSFYDRNVAFF.

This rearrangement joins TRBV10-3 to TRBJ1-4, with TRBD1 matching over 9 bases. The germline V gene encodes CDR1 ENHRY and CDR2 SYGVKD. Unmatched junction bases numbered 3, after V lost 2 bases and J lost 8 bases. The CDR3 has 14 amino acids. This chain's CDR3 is CAISEGQGKEKLFF. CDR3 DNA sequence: TGTGCCATCAGTGAGGGACAGGGGAAGGAAAAACTGTTTTTT.

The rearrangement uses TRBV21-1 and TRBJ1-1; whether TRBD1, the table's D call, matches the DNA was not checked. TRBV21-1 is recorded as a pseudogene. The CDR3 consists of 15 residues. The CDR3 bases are TGTGCCAGCCCAAGCTGGGGCAGGAACCCTTCAGTCGCTTTCTTT. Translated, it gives CASPSWGRNPSVAFF.

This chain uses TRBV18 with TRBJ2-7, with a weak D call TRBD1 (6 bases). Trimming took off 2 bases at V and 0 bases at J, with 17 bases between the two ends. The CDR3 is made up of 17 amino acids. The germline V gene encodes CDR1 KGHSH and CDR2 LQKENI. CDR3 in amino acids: CASSPSVTGQSSYEQYF. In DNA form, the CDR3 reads TGTGCCAGCTCACCATCCGTTACAGGGCAGAGCTCCTACGAGCAGTACTTC.

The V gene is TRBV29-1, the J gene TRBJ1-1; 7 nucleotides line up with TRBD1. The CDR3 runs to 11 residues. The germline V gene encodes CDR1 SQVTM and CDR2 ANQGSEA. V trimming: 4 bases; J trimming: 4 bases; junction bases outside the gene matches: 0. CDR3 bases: TGCAGCGTTGGGACAGGCACTGAAGCTTTCTTT. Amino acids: CSVGTGTEAFF.

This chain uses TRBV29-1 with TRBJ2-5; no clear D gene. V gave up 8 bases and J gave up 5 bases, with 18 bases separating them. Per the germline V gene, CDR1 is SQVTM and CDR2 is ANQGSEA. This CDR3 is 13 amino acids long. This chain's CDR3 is CSYKAWSEETQYF. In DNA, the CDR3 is TGCAGCTATAAGGCCTGGTCGGAGGAGACCCAGTACTTC.

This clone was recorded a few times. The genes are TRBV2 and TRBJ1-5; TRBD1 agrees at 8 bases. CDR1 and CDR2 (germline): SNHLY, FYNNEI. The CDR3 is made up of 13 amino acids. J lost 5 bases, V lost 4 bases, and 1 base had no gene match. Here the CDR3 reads CASSAGGDQPQHF. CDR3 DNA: TGTGCCAGCAGTGCAGGGGGCGATCAGCCCCAGCATTTT. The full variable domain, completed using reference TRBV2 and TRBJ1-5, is EPEVTQTPSHQVTQMGQEVILRCVPISNHLYFYWYRQILGQKVEFLVSFYNNEISEKSEIFDDQFSVERPDGSNFTLKIRSTKLEDSAMYFCASSAGGDQPQHFGDGTRLSIL.

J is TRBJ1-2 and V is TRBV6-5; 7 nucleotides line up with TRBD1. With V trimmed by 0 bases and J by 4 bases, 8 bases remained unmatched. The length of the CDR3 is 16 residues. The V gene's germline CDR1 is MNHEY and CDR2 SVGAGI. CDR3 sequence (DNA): TGTGCCAGCAGTTACTCTTCGACAGGGAGAGGCTATGGCTACACCTTC. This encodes CASSYSSTGRGYGYTF.

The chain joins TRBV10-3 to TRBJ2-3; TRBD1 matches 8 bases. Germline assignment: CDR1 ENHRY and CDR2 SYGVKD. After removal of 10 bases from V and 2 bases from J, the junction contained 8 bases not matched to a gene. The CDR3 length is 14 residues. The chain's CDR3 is CATRQGPDTDTQYF. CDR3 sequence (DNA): TGTGCCACCCGACAGGGGCCCGACACAGATACGCAGTATTTT.

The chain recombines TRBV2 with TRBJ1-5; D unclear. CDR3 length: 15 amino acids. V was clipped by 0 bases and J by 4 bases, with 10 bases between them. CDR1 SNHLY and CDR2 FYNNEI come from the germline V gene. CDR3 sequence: CASSEATSGNQPQHF. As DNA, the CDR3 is TGTGCCAGCAGTGAAGCGACTTCGGGGAATCAGCCCCAGCATTTT.

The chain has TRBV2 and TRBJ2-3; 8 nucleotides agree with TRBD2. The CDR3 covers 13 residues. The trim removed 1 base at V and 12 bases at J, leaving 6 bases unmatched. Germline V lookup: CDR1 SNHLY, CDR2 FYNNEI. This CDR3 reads CASSEGKRGTQYF. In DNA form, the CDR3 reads TGTGCCAGCAGTGAAGGAAAGCGGGGGACCCAGTATTTT.